This entry lists 24 T cell receptor beta chains sequenced from one sample in a study of T cell changes during pregnancy in multiple sclerosis. Assay: immunoSEQ multiplex PCR; the TCRdb copy retains only in-frame clones and omits some. Of 70,000 or so clones listed, around 92% are singletons. The sample in question was peripheral blood, obtained in the third trimester of pregnancy. All receptors come from a female donor in good health, enrolled as a control in a pregnancy study.

V gene TRBV7-3 combines with J gene TRBJ2-1, with 8 bases lining up with TRBD2. V dropped 2 bases and J dropped 4; count of bases not matched to a gene: 4. The CDR3 has 15 amino acids. Germline-derived CDR1 and CDR2 are SGHTA and FQGTGA. CDR3 region: CASSLPLAGYNEQFF. DNA of the CDR3: TGTGCCAGCAGCTTACCGTTAGCGGGGTACAATGAGCAGTTCTTC.

The chain has TRBV6-4 and TRBJ2-5, with 8 nucleotides matching TRBD2. The germline gives CDR1 MRHNA, CDR2 SNTAGT. V was pared by 4 bases and J by 1 base, with 5 bases of the junction left unmatched. This CDR3 region has 15 residues. The CDR3 region is CASSAGGGSQETQYF. CDR3 DNA: TGTGCCAGCAGTGCCGGCGGGGGGAGCCAAGAGACCCAGTACTTC.

This clone was detected once. The V call is TRBV5-6, the J call TRBJ2-3; 8 bases are a match to TRBD2. The CDR3 has 16 amino acids. Trimming cost V 0 bases and J 4 bases; bases outside gene matches: 7. Germline V gene data show CDR1 as SGHDT and CDR2 as YYEEEE. CDR3 residues: CASSLVGGEFSDTQYF. The CDR3 DNA is TGTGCCAGCAGCTTGGTCGGGGGGGAATTCTCAGATACGCAGTATTTT.

The genes are TRBV5-3 and TRBJ2-5, with TRBD2 matching over 9 bases. TRBV5-3 is an open reading frame, and its role is uncertain. V dropped 9 bases and J dropped 5; count of bases not matched to a gene: 11. The length of the CDR3 is 14 residues. CDR3 region: CATGEGTSFETQYF. CDR3 bases: TGTGCCACCGGCGAGGGGACTAGCTTCGAGACCCAGTACTTC.

The chain combines TRBV30 with TRBJ2-5; D may be TRBD1 (6 bases). The V end lost 5 bases, the J end lost 1 base, and 14 bases lay between the germline ends. Germline lookup yields CDR1 GTSNPN and CDR2 SVGIG (reference sequence). This CDR3 comprises 14 residues. As DNA, the CDR3 is TGTGCCTGGGGGGCCGGGACAACCCAAGAGACCCAGTACTTC. Amino acid sequence: CAWGAGTTQETQYF. The full variable domain, in which reference TRBV30 and TRBJ2-5 provide the parts outside the CDR3, is SQTIHQWPATLVQPVGSPLSLECTVEGTSNPNLYWYRQAAGRGLQLLFYSVGIGQISSEVPQNLSASRPQDRQFILSSKKLLLSDSGFYLCAWGAGTTQETQYFGPGTRLLVL.

The J gene is TRBJ2-3, the V gene TRBV4-2; no clear D. The CDR3 has 12 amino acids. The V end was cut by 0 bases, the J end by 5 bases, with 3 bases between. Looked up from germline, CDR1 is LGHNA and CDR2 is YNFKEQ. The CDR3 sequence is CASSQDRDTQYF. As DNA, the CDR3 is TGTGCCAGCAGCCAAGATCGAGATACGCAGTATTTT.

This sequence joins TRBV10-3 and TRBJ1-2; 9 nucleotides agree with TRBD1. CDR1 is ENHRY, CDR2 SYGVKD, per germline. The V and J ends lost 10 bases and 2 bases, in that order; junction bases with no gene match: 8. This CDR3 has 14 amino acids. DNA of the CDR3: TGTGCCACTAGGACAGGGGTGACGAACTATGGCTACACCTTC. Translation gives CATRTGVTNYGYTF.

V is TRBV4-3 and J is TRBJ2-3; 9 nucleotides line up with TRBD1. This CDR3 has 17 amino acids. Losses at the gene ends were 0 bases for V and 4 bases for J; bases not matched to a gene: 8. The germline V gene encodes CDR1 LGHNA and CDR2 YSLEER. The CDR3 protein is CASSQDLGQGNPDTQYF. As DNA, the CDR3 is TGCGCCAGCAGCCAAGATTTGGGACAGGGTAACCCAGATACGCAGTATTTT.

About this clone: One junction end does not reproduce the germline sequence, and a read error may be involved. The genes are TRBV7-7 and TRBJ2-2, with TRBD2 matching over 7 bases. The CDR3 covers 16 residues. The germline V gene encodes CDR1 SSHAT and CDR2 FNYEAQ (reference sequence). As DNA, the CDR3 is TGTGCTAGCAGCCAAACGGGGAGGGGACGGCCCGGGGAGCTGTTTTTT. It translates to CASSQTGRGRPGELFF.

The chain has TRBV18 and TRBJ2-7; TRBD1 aligns across 7 bases. The J segment lost 3 bases and the V segment lost 6 bases, leaving 5 bases of the junction unmatched. The germline V gene has CDR1 KGHSH and CDR2 LQKENI. CDR3 length: 13 residues. The CDR3, as DNA: TGTGCCAGCTCGCCAGGACAGGACTACGAGCAGTACTTC. It is translated as CASSPGQDYEQYF.

This clone was detected once. V is TRBV5-5 and J is TRBJ2-2, with TRBD1 matching 9 bases. The CDR3 length is 16 residues. From germline, CDR1 is SGHKS and CDR2 YYEKEE (reference sequence). V was pared by 4 bases and J by 0 bases, with 4 bases of the junction left unmatched. DNA of the CDR3: TGTGCCAGCAGCCCACAGGGGGCCGCGAACACCGGGGAGCTGTTTTTT. Its translation: CASSPQGAANTGELFF.

The J gene is TRBJ1-5, the V gene TRBV7-9; D not resolved. The CDR3 loop spans 16 amino acids. Germline CDR1 SEHNR, CDR2 FQNEAQ (reference sequence). The ends were cut back, 4 bases at V and 2 bases at J, with 15 bases in the middle. The CDR3 sequence: CASSSSRGVGNQPQHF. DNA of the CDR3: TGTGCCAGCAGCTCTAGTCGGGGAGTTGGCAATCAGCCCCAGCATTTT.

J is TRBJ2-1 and V is TRBV7-3; 8 positions agree with TRBD1. The junction had 4 bases not matched to a gene; V was cut back by 5 bases and J by 4 bases. The CDR3 sequence is 14 residues long. From germline, CDR1 is SGHTA and CDR2 FQGTGA. The CDR3 DNA sequence: TGTGCCAGCAGCGCCAGGACAGGGTACAATGAGCAGTTCTTC. This translates into CASSARTGYNEQFF. Complete variable domain (other parts from reference TRBV7-3 and TRBJ2-1): GAGVSQTPSNKVTEKGKYVELRCDPISGHTALYWYRQSLGQGPEFLIYFQGTGAADDSGLPNDRFFAVRPEGSVSTLKIQRTERGDSAVYLCASSARTGYNEQFFGPGTRLTVL.

The V call is TRBV7-9, the J call TRBJ2-1, with 11 bases that match TRBD2. Germline CDR1 reads SEHNR; CDR2 reads FQNEAQ (reference sequence). This CDR3 is built from 14 residues. The V gene end was trimmed by 4 bases and the J gene end by 9 bases; junction bases not matched to a gene: 5. This CDR3 reads CASSSTSGRGEQFF. CDR3 DNA: TGTGCCAGCAGCTCAACTAGCGGGAGAGGTGAGCAGTTCTTC.

CDR3 residues: CASSQQGNQPQHF. The CDR3 DNA sequence: TGTGCCAGTAGTCAACAGGGGAATCAGCCCCAGCATTTT. The V and J genes are TRBV19 and TRBJ1-5, with 7 bases aligning to TRBD1. Germline V lookup: CDR1 LNHDA, CDR2 SQIVND (reference sequence). The CDR3 is 13 amino acids. V shed 5 bases, J shed 4 bases, and the junction held 2 bases outside the gene matches.

This clone was found a few times. The chain couples TRBV7-2 to TRBJ1-2; the D gene is possibly TRBD1 (6 bases). Per the germline V gene, CDR1 is SGHTA and CDR2 is FQGNSA. V was shortened by 6 bases and J by 13 bases, with 18 bases between the two germline ends. This CDR3 has 12 residues. CDR3 loop: CASRTSQGSLTF. CDR3 nucleotide sequence: TGTGCCAGCAGAACCAGCCAGGGGTCCCTCACCTTC.

The chain employs TRBV27 and TRBJ2-1; no reliable D call. In germline, CDR1 is MNHEY, CDR2 SMNVEV (reference sequence). The V gene lost 3 bases and the J gene lost 0 bases, with 9 bases spanning the gap. The CDR3 contains 15 residues. CDR3 nucleotide sequence: TGTGCCAGCAGTTTCTTAGAGAGCTCCTACAATGAGCAGTTCTTC. Its translation: CASSFLESSYNEQFF.

The rearrangement links TRBV7-9 to TRBJ2-7; 7 bases are a match to TRBD2. The CDR3 is 12 residues long. CDR1 and CDR2 from the germline V gene are SEHNR and FQNEAQ (reference sequence). V dropped 5 bases and J dropped 4; count of bases not matched to a gene: 2. The DNA for the CDR3 is TGTGCCAGCAGCCCTAGCGGTTACGAGCAGTACTTC. Translated, it gives CASSPSGYEQYF.

This chain connects TRBV25-1 to TRBJ1-4, with 8 bases lining up with TRBD1. Germline-derived CDR1 and CDR2 are MGHDK and SYGVNS. J was trimmed by 0 bases and V by 1 base; bases with no gene match: 4. CDR3 size: 17 residues. CDR3 DNA: TGTGCCAGCAGTGAATCGGGGACAGGACCAACTAATGAAAAACTGTTTTTT. Its protein is CASSESGTGPTNEKLFF.

This chain uses TRBV4-2 with TRBJ2-5; perhaps TRBD2 as D (6 bases). Germline V lookup: CDR1 LGHNA, CDR2 YNFKEQ. V was clipped by 1 base and J by 3 bases, with 9 bases between them. The length of the CDR3 is 14 residues. CDR3 in DNA: TGTGCCAGCAGCCAAGTCGGCGGGGAAGAGACCCAGTACTTC. Translating gives CASSQVGGEETQYF.

The chain recombines TRBV29-1 with TRBJ2-1; 10 positions match TRBD1. CDR1 and CDR2 (germline): SQVTM, ANQGSEA. J lost 0 bases, V lost 6 bases, and 2 bases had no gene match. The CDR3 loop spans 14 amino acids. In nucleotides, the CDR3 is TGCAGCGTGGGACAGGGGCTCTCCTACAATGAGCAGTTCTTC. Translation gives CSVGQGLSYNEQFF.

The chain recombines TRBV6-1 with TRBJ2-5, with TRBD2 matching over 7 bases. The CDR3 sequence is 15 residues long. V gave up 6 bases and J gave up 0 bases; unmatched junction bases: 7. Per the germline V gene, CDR1 is MNHNS and CDR2 is SASEGT. CDR3 nucleotides: TGTGCCAGCAGAGGAAAACTAGCGCACCAAGAGACCCAGTACTTC. Amino acid sequence: CASRGKLAHQETQYF.

This chain connects TRBV15 to TRBJ2-1, with 14 bases lining up with TRBD2. The V and J ends lost 4 bases and 8 bases, in that order; junction bases with no gene match: 4. The CDR3 is made up of 15 amino acids. Germline values: CDR1 LNHNV, CDR2 YYDKDF (reference sequence). DNA of the CDR3: TGTGCCACCAGCACGGGACTAGCGGGGGCCTATGAGCAGTTCTTC. Its protein is CATSTGLAGAYEQFF.

V and J are TRBV5-6 and TRBJ1-4; perhaps TRBD1 as D (5 bases). The V gene's germline CDR1 is SGHDT and CDR2 YYEEEE. This CDR3 spans 15 amino acids. V shed 4 bases and J shed 8 bases, with 18 bases lying between them. DNA of the CDR3: TGTGCCAGCAGCACGCCGAGGGAGGGGCAGGAAAAACTGTTTTTT. Its translation is CASSTPREGQEKLFF.